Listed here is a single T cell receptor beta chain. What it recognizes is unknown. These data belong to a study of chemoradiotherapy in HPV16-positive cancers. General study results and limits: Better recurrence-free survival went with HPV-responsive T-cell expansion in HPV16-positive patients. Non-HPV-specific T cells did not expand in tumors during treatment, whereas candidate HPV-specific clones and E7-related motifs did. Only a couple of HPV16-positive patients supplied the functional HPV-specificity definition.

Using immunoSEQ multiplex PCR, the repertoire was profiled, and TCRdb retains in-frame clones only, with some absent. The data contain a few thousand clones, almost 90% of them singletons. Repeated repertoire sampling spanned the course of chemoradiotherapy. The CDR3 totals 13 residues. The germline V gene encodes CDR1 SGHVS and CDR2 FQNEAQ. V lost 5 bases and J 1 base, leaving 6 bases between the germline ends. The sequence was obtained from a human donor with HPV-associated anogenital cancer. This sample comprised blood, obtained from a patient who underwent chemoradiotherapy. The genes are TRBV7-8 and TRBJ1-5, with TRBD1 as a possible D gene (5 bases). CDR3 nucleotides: TGTGCCAGCAGCCGGGACAGCAATCAGCCCCAGCATTTT. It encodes CASSRDSNQPQHF.